The 29 T cell receptor beta chains reported below all come from one sample, sequenced in a study of blood T cell repertoires in COVID-19. Profiling relied on immunoSEQ multiplex PCR, and the TCRdb table lists in-frame clones only, not all of them. The repertoire consists of about 290,000 clones, with around four fifths occurring once and the leading ten covering less than 4.5%. The specimen sequenced was peripheral blood. The receptor set was obtained from a woman between 50 and 59 years old with active or convalescent COVID-19.

This chain links TRBV25-1 with TRBJ2-7; D unresolved. The CDR3 runs 13 residues. The germline V gene encodes CDR1 MGHDK and CDR2 SYGVNS. The V gene lost 7 bases and the J gene lost 6 bases, with 16 bases spanning the gap. The CDR3 loop reads CASTSRLTAEQYF. CDR3 coding DNA: TGTGCCAGCACCTCGAGGCTGACCGCCGAGCAGTACTTC.

The CDR3 coding sequence is TGTGCCAGCAGCGCCGAGACAGGGAACAATGAAAAACTGTTTTTT. Encoded protein: CASSAETGNNEKLFF. The chain has TRBV6-5 and TRBJ1-4; TRBD1 agrees at 7 bases. This CDR3 spans 15 amino acids. With V trimmed by 6 bases and J by 5 bases, 9 bases remained unmatched. Germline assignment: CDR1 MNHEY and CDR2 SVGAGI.

The J gene is TRBJ2-3, the V gene TRBV9, with TRBD2 identical over 7 bases. Germline CDR1 is SGDLS and CDR2 is YYNGEE. The CDR3 has 15 amino acids. The J segment lost 0 bases and the V segment lost 1 base, leaving 2 bases of the junction unmatched. The CDR3 is CASSVSGTSTDTQYF. DNA for the CDR3: TGTGCCAGCAGCGTAAGCGGGACTAGCACAGATACGCAGTATTTT.

The rearrangement links TRBV7-9 to TRBJ2-7; TRBD1 agrees at 10 bases. Germline CDR1 reads SEHNR; CDR2 reads FQNEAQ (reference sequence). There are 14 residues in the CDR3. Trimming cost V 5 bases and J 3 bases; bases outside gene matches: 4. Here the CDR3 reads CASSPGQGVYEQYF. The CDR3 nucleotides read TGTGCCAGCAGCCCCGGACAGGGGGTCTACGAGCAGTACTTC. The full variable domain, its missing parts supplied by reference TRBV7-9 and TRBJ2-7, is DTGVSQNPRHKITKRGQNVTFRCDPISEHNRLYWYRQTLGQGPEFLTYFQNEAQLEKSRLLSDRFSAERPKGSFSTLEIQRTEQGDSAMYLCASSPGQGVYEQYFGPGTRLTVT.

The genes are TRBV7-6 and TRBJ2-3, with 7 bases identical to TRBD2. From germline, CDR1 is SGHVS and CDR2 FNYEAQ. The CDR3 is 18 amino acids. Germline trimming cut 6 bases from V and 1 base from J; bases unmatched to any gene: 16. The DNA of the CDR3 is TGTGCCAGCAGGCTCACGGGACTATCCCTACGGGGCACAGATACGCAGTATTTT. The encoded protein is CASRLTGLSLRGTDTQYF. The entire variable domain, with the rest obtained from reference TRBV7-6 and TRBJ2-3, is as follows: GAGVSQSPRYKVTKRGQDVALRCDPISGHVSLYWYRQALGQGPEFLTYFNYEAQQDKSGLPNDRFSAERPEGSISTLTIQRTEQRDSAMYRCASRLTGLSLRGTDTQYFGPGTRLTVL.

The V and J genes are TRBV12-2 and TRBJ2-7; the table's TRBD2 call for D was not verified on the DNA. TRBV12-2 is given as a pseudogene. The CDR3 totals 14 residues. CDR3 protein: CASRSRGLSYEQYF. CDR3 in DNA: TGTGCAAGTCGCTCCCGCGGGCTCTCCTACGAGCAGTACTTC.

This clone was observed once. V is TRBV28 and J is TRBJ1-1, with D maybe TRBD1 (5 bases). Trimming left V 3 bases short and J 2 bases short, with 10 bases between. The CDR3 has 14 amino acids. Germline loops: CDR1 MDHEN, CDR2 SYDVKM. CDR3 sequence (DNA): TGTGCCAGCAGTTTGGGAGGGGCAAACACTGAAGCTTTCTTT. This encodes CASSLGGANTEAFF.

The CDR3 loop is CASSEYLAGGPVYEQYF. DNA of the CDR3: TGTGCCAGCAGTGAATACTTAGCGGGAGGGCCTGTCTACGAGCAGTACTTC. The rearrangement uses TRBV6-1 and TRBJ2-7; the match to TRBD2 covers 11 bases. The trim removed 2 bases at V and 3 bases at J, leaving 9 bases unmatched. In germline, CDR1 is MNHNS, CDR2 SASEGT. The length of the CDR3 is 17 residues.

The V call is TRBV15, the J call TRBJ1-2, with D possibly TRBD1 on 5 matching bases. CDR1 and CDR2 from the germline V gene are LNHNV and YYDKDF (reference sequence). The CDR3 runs to 12 residues. Deletions cut 8 bases from V and 2 bases from J, with 9 bases between. CDR3 residues: CATSRENYGYTF. In DNA form, the CDR3 reads TGTGCCACCTCCAGGGAAAACTATGGCTACACCTTC.

The sample holds one count of this clone. The rearrangement joins TRBV2 to TRBJ2-1; 7 nucleotides match TRBD1. This CDR3 comprises 13 residues. CDR1 and CDR2 (germline): SNHLY, FYNNEI. The trim removed 10 bases at V and 9 bases at J, leaving 12 bases unmatched. The CDR3 region has the DNA TGTGCCAACGCCGGGACAGAGCGTCTTGAGCAGTTCTTC. Its translation: CANAGTERLEQFF.

This sequence joins TRBV19 and TRBJ2-1, with D tentatively TRBD2 (5 bases). Germline CDR1 and CDR2: LNHDA and SQIVND (reference sequence). The CDR3 is made up of 15 amino acids. Deletions cut 0 bases from V and 9 bases from J, with 15 bases between. CDR3 amino acids: CASSIDLSGVSEQFF. In DNA form, the CDR3 reads TGTGCCAGTAGTATAGATCTATCCGGGGTTTCTGAGCAGTTCTTC.

CDR3 coding DNA: TGTGCCAGCAGCCAAGATTTCCTCACCGGGAGGGTAAGCGAGCAGTACTTC. It encodes CASSQDFLTGRVSEQYF. The chain has TRBV4-2 and TRBJ2-7; 8 bases are a match to TRBD2. J gave up 6 bases and V 0 bases, and 13 bases lay outside the gene matches. There are 17 residues in the CDR3. Germline CDR1 LGHNA, CDR2 YNFKEQ.

This clone has more than one count but fewer than ten. The chain employs TRBV25-1 and TRBJ1-6; D is ambiguous. Per the germline V gene, CDR1 is MGHDK and CDR2 is SYGVNS. The CDR3 has 14 amino acids. Trimming removed 3 bases at V and 4 bases at J, with 7 bases between. CDR3 sequence (DNA): TGTGCCAGCAGTGACGGTGCTTATAATTCACCCCTCCACTTT. Protein product: CASSDGAYNSPLHF. The full variable domain, rest sourced from reference TRBV25-1 and TRBJ1-6, is EADIYQTPRYLVIGTGKKITLECSQTMGHDKMYWYQQDPGMELHLIHYSYGVNSTEKGDLSSESTVSRIRTEHFPLTLESARPSHTSQYLCASSDGAYNSPLHFGNGTRLTVT.

This clone occurred a few times. The CDR3 DNA is TGTGCCAGCAGCGCGCCTGAGAGGAGCTCTAGCACAGATACGCAGTATTTT. Protein product: CASSAPERSSSTDTQYF. This sequence joins TRBV9 and TRBJ2-3; D remains unclear. The germline V gene has CDR1 SGDLS and CDR2 YYNGEE. Trimming left V 3 bases short and J 0 bases short, with 17 bases between. CDR3 size: 17 residues. Using reference TRBV9 and TRBJ2-3 for the parts outside the CDR3, the full variable domain is DSGVTQTPKHLITATGQRVTLRCSPRSGDLSVYWYQQSLDQGLQFLIQYYNGEERAKGNILERFSAQQFPDLHSELNLSSLELGDSALYFCASSAPERSSSTDTQYFGPGTRLTVL.

The V call is TRBV3-1 (or the pseudogene TRBV3-2), the J call TRBJ1-6; D uncertain. Germline V gene sequence: CDR1 LGHDT, CDR2 YNNKEL (reference sequence). The length of the CDR3 is 14 residues. V was cut by 5 bases and J by 9 bases, with 14 bases left in between. In DNA form, the CDR3 reads TGTGCCAGCAGCGGAAAGAATCGGGGTTCACCCCTCCACTTT. Its translation is CASSGKNRGSPLHF.

The rearrangement joins TRBV2 to TRBJ1-6; D uncertain. V lost 5 bases and J 7 bases, leaving 12 bases between the germline ends. The V gene's germline CDR1 is SNHLY and CDR2 FYNNEI. The CDR3 totals 14 residues. CDR3 loop: CASSLTVLNSPLHF. The CDR3 DNA sequence: TGTGCCAGCAGTTTAACAGTCTTGAATTCACCCCTCCACTTT.

The V gene is TRBV20-1, the J gene TRBJ1-2; 7 bases align to TRBD1. Germline V CDR1 and CDR2: DFQATT, SNEGSKA (reference sequence). With 3 bases clipped from V and 8 bases from J, the junction kept 15 bases outside the gene matches. The CDR3 sequence is 15 residues long. The CDR3 coding sequence is TGCAGTGCTAGTACCGGGACAGTTAAGGCACAGGGCTACACCTTC. This translates into CSASTGTVKAQGYTF.

The chain links TRBV10-3 to TRBJ2-2, with D possibly TRBD2 on 5 matching bases. The CDR3 spans 18 residues. Trimming removed 4 bases from V and 4 bases from J, with 22 bases in between. The V gene's germline CDR1 is ENHRY and CDR2 SYGVKD. This CDR3 is CAISGVLLVPVGTGELFF. The CDR3 DNA reads as TGTGCCATCAGTGGGGTTTTACTAGTGCCGGTGGGCACCGGGGAGCTGTTTTTT.

The chain has TRBV25-1 and TRBJ2-2; 7 nucleotides match TRBD2. Per the germline V gene, CDR1 is MGHDK and CDR2 is SYGVNS. With V trimmed by 0 bases and J by 6 bases, 1 base remained unmatched. The CDR3 has 14 amino acids. CDR3 nucleotides: TGTGCCAGCAGTGAATATGCGGGGGCCGGGGAGCTGTTTTTT. It encodes CASSEYAGAGELFF. The full variable domain, completed using reference TRBV25-1 and TRBJ2-2, is EADIYQTPRYLVIGTGKKITLECSQTMGHDKMYWYQQDPGMELHLIHYSYGVNSTEKGDLSSESTVSRIRTEHFPLTLESARPSHTSQYLCASSEYAGAGELFFGEGSRLTVL.

The J gene is TRBJ1-3, the V gene TRBV30; TRBD1 might be the D (5 bases). CDR1 and CDR2 (germline): GTSNPN, SVGIG (reference sequence). CDR3 length: 13 residues. The V gene lost 5 bases and the J gene lost 2 bases, with 10 bases spanning the gap. CDR3: CAWSQDAGNTIYF. The CDR3 DNA sequence: TGTGCCTGGTCACAGGACGCTGGAAACACCATATATTTT.

This chain uses TRBV18 with TRBJ2-3; the D is unclear. CDR1 and CDR2 from the germline V gene are KGHSH and LQKENI. This CDR3 is 16 amino acids long. V gave up 3 bases and J gave up 0 bases, with 13 bases separating them. Written as DNA, the CDR3 is TGTGCCAGCTCACCCAGACAAGGCCAAAGCACAGATACGCAGTATTTT. Protein product: CASSPRQGQSTDTQYF.

J is TRBJ2-5 and V is TRBV7-2; TRBD1 might be the D (5 bases). Germline lookup yields CDR1 SGHTA and CDR2 FQGNSA. V lost 1 base and J lost 10, with 22 bases in between. The CDR3 covers 16 residues. The CDR3 nucleotides read TGTGCCAGCAGCTTAGGAGGTGGGGCAGGCGGAAAGGGCCAGTACTTC. Protein: CASSLGGGAGGKGQYF.

This chain joins TRBV28 and TRBJ2-7; 10 bases map to TRBD1. CDR3 length equals 14 residues. Trimming removed 5 bases from V and 4 bases from J; junction bases left unmatched: 5. Germline V gene data show CDR1 as MDHEN and CDR2 as SYDVKM. CDR3 residues: CASSTRTGGYEQYF. In DNA, the CDR3 is TGTGCCAGCAGTACACGGACAGGGGGTTACGAGCAGTACTTC. Full variable domain (rest looked up from reference TRBV28 and TRBJ2-7): DVKVTQSSRYLVKRTGEKVFLECVQDMDHENMFWYRQDPGLGLRLIYFSYDVKMKEKGDIPEGYSVSREKKERFSLILESASTNQTSMYLCASSTRTGGYEQYFGPGTRLTVT.

The chain uses TRBV11-2 and TRBJ1-1; TRBD1 might be the D (5 bases). The CDR3 is 16 amino acids. V lost 2 bases to trimming and J lost 4 bases, with 17 bases between them. Germline V lookup: CDR1 SGHAT, CDR2 FQNNGV. The CDR3 spells CASSLRQGEVGTEAFF. The CDR3 region has the DNA TGTGCCAGCAGCTTACGGCAGGGTGAGGTAGGCACTGAAGCTTTCTTT.

The chain has TRBV4-1 and TRBJ1-2; TRBD1 matches at 9 bases. CDR3 size: 19 residues. In germline, CDR1 is MGHRA, CDR2 YSYEKL. V lost 5 bases and J lost 4; bases outside the gene matches: 20. CDR3 bases: TGCGCCAGCAGCTACATCGGACAGGGGCCTTCTAAACGGGGCTATGGCTACACCTTC. Translation gives CASSYIGQGPSKRGYGYTF.

The chain couples TRBV3-1 (or the pseudogene TRBV3-2) to TRBJ2-2; D gene unclear. Looked up from germline, CDR1 is LGHDT and CDR2 is YNNKEL (reference sequence). This CDR3 is built from 17 residues. Trimming took 0 bases from V and 6 from J, leaving 17 bases between them. The DNA of the CDR3 is TGTGCCAGCAGCCAAGATAGACCAGCGTTAGGTTCCGGGGAGCTGTTTTTT. Protein sequence: CASSQDRPALGSGELFF.

Only one count was recorded for this clone. This sequence joins TRBV7-9 and TRBJ2-2; no clear D gene. From germline, CDR1 is SEHNR and CDR2 FQNEAQ (reference sequence). Trimming removed 5 bases at V and 5 bases at J, with 12 bases between. The length of the CDR3 is 14 residues. CDR3 DNA sequence: TGTGCCAGCAGCCCGAACCGCGTGACCGGGGAGCTGTTTTTT. Translated: CASSPNRVTGELFF. Together with reference TRBV7-9 and TRBJ2-2, the CDR3 gives the full variable domain: DTGVSQNPRHKITKRGQNVTFRCDPISEHNRLYWYRQTLGQGPEFLTYFQNEAQLEKSRLLSDRFSAERPKGSFSTLEIQRTEQGDSAMYLCASSPNRVTGELFFGEGSRLTVL.

Only a few counts were recorded for this clone. This chain links TRBV19 with TRBJ1-2, with 7 bases that match TRBD1. CDR1 LNHDA and CDR2 SQIVND come from the germline V gene (reference sequence). This CDR3 is built from 12 residues. The junction had 4 bases not matched to a gene; V was cut back by 7 bases and J by 5 bases. This CDR3 reads CASNRQGYGYTF. The CDR3 DNA is TGTGCCAGTAATCGACAGGGATATGGCTACACCTTC.

The CDR3 here is CASGTGLAGGLDTQYF. The CDR3 region has the DNA TGTGCTAGTGGTACCGGACTAGCGGGAGGCTTGGATACGCAGTATTTT. The gene calls are TRBV12-5 and TRBJ2-3; 14 bases are shared with TRBD2. The CDR3 sequence is 16 residues long. The germline V gene encodes CDR1 LGHNT and CDR2 FRNRAP. The V and J ends lost 5 bases and 6 bases, in that order; junction bases with no gene match: 7.